This entry lists 6 T cell receptor beta chains sequenced from one sample in a study of long-term antiretroviral therapy in people with HIV. Investigators performed immunoSEQ version v3.0 at survey level. Generated by immunoSEQ multiplex PCR, the TCRdb table keeps only in-frame clones and is missing some. The sample has 20,000 to 30,000 clones; roughly 85% are singletons. Here the sequenced sample was unsorted PBMCs, taken 2.3 years after starting antiretroviral therapy. Source of these receptors: a man in his forties with HIV.

The rearrangement joins TRBV11-3 to TRBJ1-5; D might be TRBD1 (5 bases). Looked up from germline, CDR1 is SGHNT and CDR2 is YENEEA. V was pared by 0 bases and J by 7 bases, with 19 bases between. The CDR3 consists of 17 residues. CDR3 bases: TGTGCCAGCAGCTTAGATCTGAGAAAGGGACGGTGCCAGCCCCAGCATTTT. Its translation is CASSLDLRKGRCQPQHF. The whole variable domain, filled in from reference TRBV11-3 and TRBJ1-5, reads EAGVVQSPRYKIIEKKQPVAFWCNPISGHNTLYWYLQNLGQGPELLIRYENEEAVDDSQLPKDRFSAERLKGVDSTLKIQPAELGDSAVYLCASSLDLRKGRCQPQHFGDGTRLSIL.

The CDR3 region is CASSATGGDYGYTF. The CDR3 bases are TGTGCCAGCAGCGCGACAGGGGGCGACTATGGCTACACCTTC. This chain links TRBV9 with TRBJ1-2; TRBD1 matches 10 bases. Germline V gene lookup returns CDR1 SGDLS and CDR2 YYNGEE. The CDR3 has 14 residues. V shed 3 bases and J 3 bases; nucleotides not matched to a gene: 2.

This clone was seen only a few times. The rearrangement uses TRBV10-2 and TRBJ2-7, with 8 bases lining up with TRBD2. The germline CDR1 and CDR2 sequences are WSHSY and SAAADI. There are 13 residues in the CDR3. The trim removed 7 bases at V and 2 bases at J, leaving 4 bases unmatched. The CDR3 DNA reads as TGCGCCAGCACTAGCGGGCTTACCTACGAGCAGTACTTC. Protein sequence: CASTSGLTYEQYF.

This chain uses TRBV5-6 with TRBJ2-7; tentative D call: TRBD2 (5 bases). V shed 1 base and J shed 2 bases, with 10 bases lying between them. This CDR3 has 14 residues. The germline CDR1 and CDR2 sequences are SGHDT and YYEEEE. The CDR3 region has the DNA TGTGCCAGCAGCTTGAACGGACTCCCCTACGAGCAGTACTTC. This sequence encodes CASSLNGLPYEQYF.

The CDR3 protein is CASSQVQGGSGNTIYF. DNA of the CDR3: TGTGCCAGCAGCCAAGTACAGGGTGGTTCTGGAAACACCATATATTTT. The chain has TRBV14 and TRBJ1-3, with D tentatively TRBD1 (6 bases). This CDR3 contains 16 residues. CDR1 is SGHDN, CDR2 FVKESK, per germline. V dropped 1 base and J dropped 1 base, with 11 bases sitting between them.

The chain joins TRBV5-6 to TRBJ2-6; D gene uncertain. Per the germline V gene, CDR1 is SGHDT and CDR2 is YYEEEE. The CDR3 spans 15 residues. Trimming removed 0 bases from V and 2 bases from J, with 6 bases in between. The CDR3 DNA is TGTGCCAGCAGCTTGGGTTTTACTGGGGCCAACGTCCTGACTTTC. It is translated as CASSLGFTGANVLTF. The whole variable domain, filled in from reference TRBV5-6 and TRBJ2-6, reads DAGVTQSPTHLIKTRGQQVTLRCSPKSGHDTVSWYQQALGQGPQFIFQYYEEEERQRGNFPDRFSGHQFPNYSSELNVNALLLGDSALYLCASSLGFTGANVLTFGAGSRLTVL.